The 18 T cell receptor beta chains reported below all come from one sample, sequenced in a study of breast tumors, draining lymph nodes, adjacent tissues. TCRdb passed the multiplex PCR reads through MiXCR, listing each CDR3 protein once. This table holds around 120,000 distinct CDR3 sequences, roughly 21% found once. Breast cancer patients provided tissue from their axillary draining lymph nodes. Sequenced input: axillary lymph node tissue. These TCRs come from a female donor with breast cancer. Some clones in this sample may be carry-over from other donors' samples.

This clonotype has ten or more counts. V usage is TRBV24-1 and J usage is TRBJ1-2; D is ambiguous. The germline gives CDR1 KGHDR, CDR2 SFDVKD. The CDR3 has 12 residues. Trimming shortened V by 4 bases and J by 4 bases, and 6 bases separated the two germline ends. CDR3 sequence (DNA): TGTGCCACCAGTGAGGCAACCTATGGCTACACCTTC. Its translation: CATSEATYGYTF.

This clonotype was found many times. This chain uses TRBV5-1 with TRBJ2-7, with 9 bases that match TRBD1. Germline lookup yields CDR1 SGHRS and CDR2 YFSETQ. This CDR3 comprises 15 residues. Trimming removed 2 bases from V and 4 bases from J; junction bases left unmatched: 7. CDR3 DNA sequence: TGCGCCAGCAGCTTCCCGGGACAGGGACTATACGAGCAGTACTTC. Translated, it gives CASSFPGQGLYEQYF.

The table lists this clonotype with many counts. The V and J genes are TRBV4-1 and TRBJ1-2, with TRBD1 identical over 12 bases. The germline V gene encodes CDR1 MGHRA and CDR2 YSYEKL. Losses at the gene ends were 1 base for V and 7 bases for J; bases not matched to a gene: 4. This CDR3 comprises 15 residues. The CDR3 loop reads CASSQAGQGAGGYTF. The CDR3 bases are TGCGCCAGCAGCCAAGCGGGACAGGGGGCGGGTGGCTACACCTTC.

This clonotype was detected ten times or more. The J gene is TRBJ2-3, the V gene TRBV6-1, with D unclear. Trimming removed 7 bases at V and 6 bases at J, with 14 bases between. This CDR3 has 13 residues. The V gene's germline CDR1 is MNHNS and CDR2 SASEGT. The CDR3 here is CASNRRSLDTQYF. CDR3 nucleotide sequence: TGTGCCAGCAATCGACGTAGCCTGGATACGCAGTATTTT.

This clonotype was recorded at least ten times. The chain has TRBV6-2 or TRBV6-3 and TRBJ2-6; TRBD1 might be the D (5 bases). Trimming pared 0 bases from V and 2 bases from J, leaving 11 bases between. This CDR3 region has 17 residues. CDR1 MNHEY and CDR2 SVGEGT come from the germline V gene. The CDR3 DNA is TGTGCCAGCAGTTACTCGAGCGCCAGGGCTGGGGCCAACGTCCTGACTTTC. The encoded protein is CASSYSSARAGANVLTF.

This clonotype was seen many times. This chain uses TRBV5-8 with TRBJ2-1; 12 positions agree with TRBD2. Germline V CDR1 and CDR2: SGHTS, YDEGEE. The CDR3 loop spans 14 amino acids. With V trimmed by 3 bases and J by 10 bases, 5 bases remained unmatched. The CDR3 protein is CASSYSSGRAEQFF. CDR3 coding DNA: TGTGCCAGCAGCTATTCTAGCGGGAGGGCCGAGCAGTTCTTC.

The gene calls are TRBV28 and TRBJ1-5; TRBD1 agrees at 10 bases. The CDR3 extends over 17 amino acids. The germline gives CDR1 MDHEN, CDR2 SYDVKM. The J segment lost 6 bases and the V segment lost 5 bases, leaving 13 bases of the junction unmatched. The CDR3 loop is CASSTTGTGALRQPQHF. DNA of the CDR3: TGTGCCAGCAGTACAACCGGGACAGGGGCCCTCCGTCAGCCCCAGCATTTT.

This clonotype has a count of ten or more. The rearrangement joins TRBV30 to TRBJ1-2; 7 bases are a match to TRBD1. This CDR3 contains 12 residues. V lost 5 bases, J lost 7 bases, and 7 bases stayed unmatched. Germline lookup yields CDR1 GTSNPN and CDR2 SVGIG (reference sequence). CDR3: CAWDRAAGGYTF. In DNA, the CDR3 is TGTGCCTGGGACAGGGCCGCGGGTGGCTACACCTTC.

This chain joins TRBV28 and TRBJ2-7; 9 nucleotides agree with TRBD2. J was trimmed by 6 bases and V by 2 bases; bases with no gene match: 17. This CDR3 has 18 residues. Looked up from germline, CDR1 is MDHEN and CDR2 is SYDVKM. The CDR3 DNA sequence: TGTGCCAGCAGTTTACCCCAGCTAGCGGGATCGCCATTCCCCGAGCAGTACTTC. It codes for CASSLPQLAGSPFPEQYF.

Ten or more counts support this clonotype. V usage is TRBV28 and J usage is TRBJ2-5; D is perhaps TRBD2 (6 bases). Trimming shortened V by 3 bases and J by 5 bases, and 16 bases separated the two germline ends. From germline, CDR1 is MDHEN and CDR2 SYDVKM. This CDR3 comprises 15 residues. This chain's CDR3 is CASSFLAATLETQYF. CDR3 coding DNA: TGTGCCAGCAGTTTTTTAGCGGCGACCTTGGAGACCCAGTACTTC.

In this sample, this clonotype turned up many times. The chain uses TRBV7-2 and TRBJ2-7; no clear D. V was cut by 3 bases and J by 5 bases, with 14 bases left in between. The V gene's germline CDR1 is SGHTA and CDR2 FQGNSA. The CDR3 covers 14 residues. CDR3 protein: CASSFGGLVNEQYF. The CDR3 nucleotides are TGTGCCAGCAGCTTCGGTGGGCTCGTCAACGAGCAGTACTTC.

A word on this clonotype: A much larger clone differs by one base, so this may be a read error. The chain carries TRBV12-3 or TRBV12-4 and TRBJ1-2; D is unresolved. This CDR3 has 14 residues. Trimming removed 1 base from V and 7 bases from J, with 13 bases in between. The CDR3 is CASSLDSARSGYTF. The CDR3 DNA reads TGTGCCAGCAGTTTAGATTCTGCACGGTCTGGCTACACCTTC.

The chain recombines TRBV16 with TRBJ1-2; tentative D call: TRBD1 (5 bases). The CDR3 is 15 amino acids. The germline V gene has CDR1 KGHSY and CDR2 FQNENV. Trimming cost V 0 bases and J 6 bases, with 14 bases left between them. The CDR3 spells CASSQSRAGSDGYTF. The CDR3 DNA is TGTGCCAGCAGCCAATCGAGGGCAGGGTCTGATGGCTACACCTTC.

This clonotype was counted between two and nine times. A much larger clone lies a single base off, so this may be a read error. The CDR3 bases are TGTGCCAGCAGCTTAGATTTAGGTTACGAGCGGTACTTC. Amino acids: CASSLDLGYERYF. The chain has TRBV11-2 and TRBJ2-7; D not certain. The germline gives CDR1 SGHAT, CDR2 FQNNGV. The CDR3 loop spans 13 amino acids.

This clonotype was recorded many times. The rearrangement uses TRBV18 and TRBJ2-1, with 14 positions matching TRBD2. Germline trimming cut 5 bases from V and 8 bases from J; bases unmatched to any gene: 5. The CDR3 sequence is 15 residues long. CDR1 is KGHSH, CDR2 LQKENI, per germline. The CDR3 region is CASSSGTSGSDEQFF. The CDR3 nucleotides are TGTGCCAGCTCATCCGGGACTAGCGGGAGTGATGAGCAGTTCTTC.

This clonotype was observed at least ten times. V is TRBV11-2 and J is TRBJ2-1; D possibly corresponds to TRBD1 (5 bases). This CDR3 region has 15 residues. Germline V CDR1 and CDR2: SGHAT, FQNNGV. Deletions cut 4 bases from V and 1 base from J, with 11 bases between. The CDR3 coding sequence is TGTGCCAGCAGCTCGAGACAGATTTCCTACAATGAGCAGTTCTTC. Residues: CASSSRQISYNEQFF.

In this sample, this clonotype turned up many times. The chain carries TRBV24-1 and TRBJ2-7; a weak D match, TRBD1 (6 bases). The germline V gene encodes CDR1 KGHDR and CDR2 SFDVKD. Trimming took off 0 bases at V and 1 base at J, with 18 bases between the two ends. This CDR3 contains 18 residues. CDR3: CATSDLPTTGYLSYEQYF. The CDR3 DNA reads TGTGCCACCAGTGATTTGCCTACGACAGGTTACCTTTCCTACGAGCAGTACTTC.

This clonotype was recorded at least ten times. V and J are TRBV20-1 and TRBJ2-1, with D maybe TRBD1 (5 bases). Germline CDR1 reads DFQATT; CDR2 reads SNEGSKA (reference sequence). V gave up 2 bases and J gave up 2 bases, with 13 bases separating them. CDR3 length: 15 amino acids. The CDR3 DNA reads TGCAGTGCTAGAATTCCAGGGAATACCTACAATGAGCAGTTCTTC. Encoded protein: CSARIPGNTYNEQFF.